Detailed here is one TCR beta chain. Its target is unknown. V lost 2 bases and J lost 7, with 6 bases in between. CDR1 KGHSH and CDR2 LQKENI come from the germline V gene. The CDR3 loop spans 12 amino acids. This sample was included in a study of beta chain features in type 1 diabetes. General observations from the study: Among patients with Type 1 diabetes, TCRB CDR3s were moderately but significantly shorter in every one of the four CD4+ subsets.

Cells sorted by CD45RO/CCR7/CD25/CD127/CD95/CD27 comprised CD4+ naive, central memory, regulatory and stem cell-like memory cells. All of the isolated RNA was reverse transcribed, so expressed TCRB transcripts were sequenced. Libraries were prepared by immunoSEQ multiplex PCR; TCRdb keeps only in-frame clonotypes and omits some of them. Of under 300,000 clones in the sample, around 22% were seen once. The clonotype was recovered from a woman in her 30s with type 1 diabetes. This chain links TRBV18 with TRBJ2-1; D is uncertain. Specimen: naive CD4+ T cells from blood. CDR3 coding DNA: TGTGCCAGCTCACCAAGCCTAAATGAGCAGTTCTTC. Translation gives CASSPSLNEQFF. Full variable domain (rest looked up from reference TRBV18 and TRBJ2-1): NAGVMQNPRHLVRRRGQEARLRCSPMKGHSHVYWYRQLPEEGLKFMVYLQKENIIDESGMPKERFSAEFPKEGPSILRIQQVVRGDSAAYFCASSPSLNEQFFGPGTRLTVL.